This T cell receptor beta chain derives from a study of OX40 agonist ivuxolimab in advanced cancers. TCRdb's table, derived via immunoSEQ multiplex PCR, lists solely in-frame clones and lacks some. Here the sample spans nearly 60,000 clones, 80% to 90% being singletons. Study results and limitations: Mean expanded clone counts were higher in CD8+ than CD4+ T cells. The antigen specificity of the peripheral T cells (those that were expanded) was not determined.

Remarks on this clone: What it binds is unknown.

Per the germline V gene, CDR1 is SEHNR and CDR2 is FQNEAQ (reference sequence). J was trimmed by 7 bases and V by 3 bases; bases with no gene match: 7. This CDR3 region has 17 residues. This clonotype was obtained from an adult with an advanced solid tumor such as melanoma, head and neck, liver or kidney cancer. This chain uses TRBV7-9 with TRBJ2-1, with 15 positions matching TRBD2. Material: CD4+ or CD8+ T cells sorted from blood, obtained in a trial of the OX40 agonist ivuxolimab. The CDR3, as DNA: TGTGCCAGCAGCTTCACCCGGACTAGCGGGGGGGAGAATGAGCAGTTCTTC. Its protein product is CASSFTRTSGGENEQFF.